Following are 29 T cell receptor beta chains from one sample sequenced in a study of blood T cell repertoires in COVID-19. The assay was immunoSEQ multiplex PCR, and TCRdb's table has in-frame clones only and misses some. The sample has 340,000 or so clones, around 83% seen once; the top ten hold around 3%. Sequenced input: peripheral blood. The receptors were sampled from a man aged 30-40 years with active or convalescent COVID-19.

The chain joins TRBV7-2 to TRBJ2-7; TRBD2 aligns across 10 bases. The germline V gene encodes CDR1 SGHTA and CDR2 FQGNSA. J gave up 2 bases and V 4 bases, and 5 bases lay outside the gene matches. This CDR3 spans 15 amino acids. The CDR3 loop reads CASSSGLAETYEQYF. Written as DNA, the CDR3 is TGTGCCAGCAGCTCCGGACTAGCGGAAACCTACGAGCAGTACTTC.

The sample holds one count of this clone. This chain joins TRBV5-6 and TRBJ2-7; 7 bases agree with TRBD1. The CDR3 covers 14 residues. The germline V gene has CDR1 SGHDT and CDR2 YYEEEE. V dropped 5 bases and J dropped 4; count of bases not matched to a gene: 9. CDR3 in DNA: TGTGCCAGCAGTTCTCTACAGGGGAAATACGAGCAGTACTTC. Protein sequence: CASSSLQGKYEQYF.

The rearrangement uses TRBV7-2 and TRBJ2-2; D is unresolved. The CDR3 length is 14 residues. Germline assignment: CDR1 SGHTA and CDR2 FQGNSA. Trimming left V 3 bases short and J 1 base short, with 6 bases between. The CDR3 sequence: CASSLLRNTGELFF. The CDR3 DNA reads as TGTGCCAGCAGCTTGTTGCGGAACACCGGGGAGCTGTTTTTT.

CDR3 nucleotides: TGCGCCAGTCCTTTAGGGGCGGCTGGAAACACCATATATTTT. The encoded protein is CASPLGAAGNTIYF. This chain links TRBV5-1 with TRBJ1-3; a possible D gene is TRBD1 (5 bases). Deletions cut 8 bases from V and 2 bases from J, with 14 bases between. CDR1 SGHRS and CDR2 YFSETQ come from the germline V gene. This CDR3 is built from 14 residues.

V gene TRBV30 combines with J gene TRBJ1-2, with 8 bases lining up with TRBD1. The CDR3 sequence is 14 residues long. Trimming at V came to 2 bases and at J to 6 bases, leaving 8 bases not matched to a gene. CDR1 is GTSNPN and CDR2 is SVGIG in the germline V gene (reference sequence). The CDR3 sequence: CAWSRVQGVHGYTF. The DNA for the CDR3 is TGTGCCTGGAGTAGGGTACAGGGGGTCCATGGCTACACCTTC.

V usage is TRBV6-6 and J usage is TRBJ2-3; tentatively, D is TRBD1 (5 bases). The V end lost 2 bases, the J end lost 4 bases, and 7 bases lay between the germline ends. The CDR3 consists of 13 residues. Germline lookup yields CDR1 MNHNY and CDR2 SVGAGI (reference sequence). CDR3 sequence (DNA): TGTGCCAGCAGTTACAGGGGCGCAGATACGCAGTATTTT. Its translation is CASSYRGADTQYF.

This clone showed up just once. This chain connects TRBV28 to TRBJ1-1; perhaps TRBD1 as D (6 bases). The CDR3 contains 13 residues. Germline V CDR1 and CDR2: MDHEN, SYDVKM. Trimming stripped 6 bases from V and 0 bases from J, with 8 bases between. The CDR3 nucleotides read TGTGCCAGCAGCGGACAGTTGAACACTGAAGCTTTCTTT. It encodes CASSGQLNTEAFF.

In this sample, this clone turned up once. CDR3 in DNA: TGTGCCAGCAGCTTAGCCGGGGGAAATAATTCACCCCTCCACTTT. Its protein product is CASSLAGGNNSPLHF. The chain links TRBV7-9 to TRBJ1-6; TRBD1 might be the D (5 bases). The ends were cut back, 0 bases at V and 5 bases at J, with 8 bases in the middle. Germline CDR1 and CDR2: SEHNR and FQNEAQ (reference sequence). CDR3 length: 15 residues.

This rearrangement joins TRBV11-3 to TRBJ1-1; 7 nucleotides align to TRBD1. CDR1 and CDR2 from the germline V gene are SGHNT and YENEEA. This CDR3 has 15 amino acids. Germline trimming cut 5 bases from V and 2 bases from J; bases unmatched to any gene: 8. CDR3 residues: CASSGTGTANTEAFF. The CDR3 nucleotides read TGTGCCAGCAGCGGAACCGGGACAGCAAACACTGAAGCTTTCTTT. The whole variable domain, filled in from reference TRBV11-3 and TRBJ1-1, reads EAGVVQSPRYKIIEKKQPVAFWCNPISGHNTLYWYLQNLGQGPELLIRYENEEAVDDSQLPKDRFSAERLKGVDSTLKIQPAELGDSAVYLCASSGTGTANTEAFFGQGTRLTVV.

J is TRBJ1-5 and V is TRBV24-1; a weak D match, TRBD1 (6 bases). Germline CDR1 KGHDR, CDR2 SFDVKD. The ends were cut back, 4 bases at V and 7 bases at J, with 16 bases in the middle. There are 15 residues in the CDR3. The CDR3 region is CATSDTRGEGQPQHF. The CDR3 DNA follows: TGTGCCACCAGTGACACCAGGGGCGAAGGCCAGCCCCAGCATTTT.

This clone was seen a handful of times. The CDR3 sequence is CAWSQGRGGLFF. As DNA, the CDR3 is TGTGCCTGGAGCCAGGGTAGGGGGGGACTGTTTTTT. The rearrangement uses TRBV30 and TRBJ1-4; maybe TRBD1 (6 bases). The CDR3 runs to 12 residues. From germline, CDR1 is GTSNPN and CDR2 SVGIG (reference sequence). The V gene lost 3 bases and the J gene lost 13 bases, with 15 bases spanning the gap.

This chain links TRBV15 with TRBJ2-7; 9 bases align to TRBD1. Germline loops: CDR1 LNHNV, CDR2 YYDKDF (reference sequence). This CDR3 has 15 residues. The trim removed 2 bases at V and 7 bases at J, leaving 9 bases unmatched. In DNA form, the CDR3 reads TGTGCCACCAGCAGATCCCCAGGGACAGGGCGAGAGCAGTACTTC. Protein product: CATSRSPGTGREQYF.

The rearrangement joins TRBV7-9 to TRBJ2-7, with 7 positions matching TRBD1. The trim removed 1 base at V and 2 bases at J, leaving 14 bases unmatched. The CDR3 totals 18 residues. Germline V CDR1 and CDR2: SEHNR, FQNEAQ (reference sequence). The CDR3 reads CASSLVGFGDSAPYEQYF. The CDR3 DNA reads TGTGCCAGCAGCTTAGTTGGTTTCGGGGACAGTGCACCCTACGAGCAGTACTTC.

The chain has TRBV6-2 or TRBV6-3 and TRBJ2-1, with 11 bases aligning to TRBD2. Per germline, CDR1 MNHEY and CDR2 SVGEGT. The CDR3 loop spans 19 amino acids. V dropped 0 bases and J dropped 0; count of bases not matched to a gene: 7. The CDR3 sequence: CASSYSHTSGGHSYNEQFF. The CDR3 DNA reads as TGTGCCAGCAGTTACTCTCATACTAGCGGGGGTCACTCCTACAATGAGCAGTTCTTC.

The chain combines TRBV27 with TRBJ1-2; D may be TRBD1 (5 bases). This CDR3 contains 15 residues. Germline-derived CDR1 and CDR2 are MNHEY and SMNVEV (reference sequence). V was cut by 6 bases and J by 0 bases, with 14 bases left in between. The CDR3 coding sequence is TGTGCCAGCAGCCCAGAAGACAGAGCTAACTATGGCTACACCTTC. This encodes CASSPEDRANYGYTF.

V usage is TRBV14 and J usage is TRBJ2-3, with TRBD2 identical over 8 bases. The CDR3 consists of 16 residues. CDR1 and CDR2 (germline): SGHDN, FVKESK. The V gene end was trimmed by 4 bases and the J gene end by 3 bases; junction bases not matched to a gene: 9. CDR3 loop: CASSLVGGGTTDTQYF. CDR3 in DNA: TGTGCCAGCAGCCTTGTAGGCGGGGGGACGACAGATACGCAGTATTTT.

This clone was recorded a few times. This chain joins TRBV24-1 and TRBJ1-4; 7 bases map to TRBD1. The germline V gene has CDR1 KGHDR and CDR2 SFDVKD. V shed 3 bases, J shed 7 bases, and the junction held 7 bases outside the gene matches. The CDR3 is made up of 15 amino acids. CDR3 sequence reads: CATSDARQGGEKLFF. In DNA form, the CDR3 reads TGTGCCACCAGTGATGCGAGGCAGGGGGGTGAAAAACTGTTTTTT.

The chain carries TRBV4-1 and TRBJ1-5; no definite D call. The CDR3 loop spans 15 amino acids. V was trimmed by 3 bases and J by 12 bases, leaving 21 bases between them. CDR1 is MGHRA and CDR2 is YSYEKL in the germline V gene. CDR3 sequence (DNA): TGCGCCAGCAGCCAGCAACCGGAGGGAAAAACGAGCCAGCATTTT. It translates to CASSQQPEGKTSQHF.

This chain joins TRBV18 and TRBJ2-1; the match to TRBD2 covers 9 bases. From germline, CDR1 is KGHSH and CDR2 LQKENI. Germline trimming cut 3 bases from V and 6 bases from J; bases unmatched to any gene: 9. The CDR3 length is 16 residues. The CDR3 loop reads CASSPLAGASSNEQFF. The CDR3 bases are TGTGCCAGCTCACCCTTAGCGGGAGCCTCTTCCAATGAGCAGTTCTTC. Drawing the rest from reference TRBV18 and TRBJ2-1, the complete variable domain is NAGVMQNPRHLVRRRGQEARLRCSPMKGHSHVYWYRQLPEEGLKFMVYLQKENIIDESGMPKERFSAEFPKEGPSILRIQQVVRGDSAAYFCASSPLAGASSNEQFFGPGTRLTVL.

The chain employs TRBV28 and TRBJ2-7; TRBD2 aligns across 10 bases. CDR1 is MDHEN and CDR2 is SYDVKM in the germline V gene. This CDR3 comprises 24 residues. V lost 6 bases and J lost 3; bases outside the gene matches: 35. Here the CDR3 reads CASRGVVETGSPSPSGGLYYEQYF. The CDR3 DNA reads as TGTGCCAGCAGGGGGGTTGTCGAGACAGGGAGCCCCTCGCCTAGCGGGGGTTTATACTACGAGCAGTACTTC.

CDR3 sequence: CATRVGEGQVYEQYF. CDR3 DNA: TGCGCCACCCGGGTGGGGGAGGGCCAAGTCTACGAGCAGTACTTC. The V and J genes are TRBV5-1 and TRBJ2-7; TRBD2 matches at 7 bases. The CDR3 totals 15 residues. The germline CDR1 and CDR2 sequences are SGHRS and YFSETQ. Losses at the gene ends were 9 bases for V and 3 bases for J; bases not matched to a gene: 15.

J is TRBJ2-2 and V is TRBV7-6, with D perhaps matching TRBD1 (6 bases). From germline, CDR1 is SGHVS and CDR2 FNYEAQ. Trimming removed 8 bases from V and 7 bases from J, with 14 bases in between. This CDR3 comprises 13 residues. The CDR3 sequence is CASGQGMIGELFF. DNA of the CDR3: TGTGCCAGCGGCCAGGGGATGATCGGGGAGCTGTTTTTT.

The chain links TRBV19 to TRBJ1-1; tentative D call: TRBD1 (5 bases). The germline V gene has CDR1 LNHDA and CDR2 SQIVND (reference sequence). V shed 6 bases and J shed 0 bases, with 17 bases lying between them. The CDR3 contains 16 residues. Here the CDR3 reads CASSPSAGLLNTEAFF. CDR3 sequence (DNA): TGTGCCAGTAGCCCCTCGGCAGGGCTCCTGAACACTGAAGCTTTCTTT.

The chain recombines TRBV6-6 with TRBJ2-3; 13 positions match TRBD2. This CDR3 is built from 16 residues. J gave up 2 bases and V 5 bases, and 4 bases lay outside the gene matches. Per the germline V gene, CDR1 is MNHNY and CDR2 is SVGAGI (reference sequence). CDR3 protein: CASSIGLAGDTDTQYF. DNA for the CDR3: TGTGCCAGCAGTATAGGACTAGCGGGGGACACAGATACGCAGTATTTT.

V usage is TRBV3-1 (or the pseudogene TRBV3-2) and J usage is TRBJ2-7, with 15 bases that match TRBD2. The germline gives CDR1 LGHDT, CDR2 YNNKEL (reference sequence). V gave up 6 bases and J gave up 6 bases; unmatched junction bases: 6. The CDR3 is 15 residues long. The CDR3 nucleotides read TGTGCCAGCAGTTGGGGACTAGCGGGAGGCCTCGAGCAGTACTTC. This gives the protein CASSWGLAGGLEQYF.

The sample holds a few counts of this clone. The rearrangement uses TRBV19 and TRBJ1-4; TRBD1 aligns across 8 bases. This CDR3 is built from 16 residues. Looked up from germline, CDR1 is LNHDA and CDR2 is SQIVND (reference sequence). V lost 5 bases and J lost 5; bases outside the gene matches: 10. CDR3 protein: CASSPTGGGPNEKLFF. The CDR3 region has the DNA TGTGCCAGTAGTCCCACAGGGGGAGGACCGAATGAAAAACTGTTTTTT.

The chain combines TRBV6-2 or TRBV6-3 with TRBJ2-2; tentative D call: TRBD1 (8 bases). Germline V CDR1 and CDR2: MNHEY, SVGEGT. V lost 5 bases to trimming and J lost 6 bases, with 19 bases between them. The CDR3 consists of 16 residues. The CDR3, as DNA: TGTGCCAGCAGTCTCCACGGACAGGGAGGGGCCGGGGAGCTGTTTTTT. Translating gives CASSLHGQGGAGELFF.

The V call is TRBV27, the J call TRBJ2-5; unclear D gene. The V gene lost 1 base and the J gene lost 5 bases, with 8 bases spanning the gap. CDR3 length: 13 residues. Germline V CDR1 and CDR2: MNHEY, SMNVEV (reference sequence). The CDR3 loop is CASSLFEAETQYF. The CDR3 nucleotides read TGTGCCAGCAGTTTATTCGAGGCGGAGACCCAGTACTTC.

V and J are TRBV4-2 and TRBJ2-6, with 8 bases matching TRBD1. Germline V gene data show CDR1 as LGHNA and CDR2 as YNFKEQ. Trimming took 0 bases from V and 1 from J; bases not matched to a gene: 8. The CDR3 is 19 residues long. Written as DNA, the CDR3 is TGTGCCAGCAGCCAAGATTGGGCAGGGGGCTTTTCTGGGGCCAACGTCCTGACTTTC. Translated: CASSQDWAGGFSGANVLTF.